This TCR beta chain was obtained from a study of cytomegalovirus exposure and HLA in healthy donors. After removal of 8 bases from V and 8 bases from J, the junction contained 8 bases not matched to a gene. Germline lookup yields CDR1 MNHNS and CDR2 SASEGT. CDR3 length equals 15 residues. Findings and caveats of the study: The majority of TCR sequences were rare, yet some public TCRs appeared in many donors. Solely CMV serostatus was available to characterize immune exposure.

PCR was performed using 60 Vbeta and 13 Jbeta primers. Assay: immunoSEQ multiplex PCR; the TCRdb copy retains only in-frame clones and omits some. Here the sample spans approximately 130,000 clones, 65% to 90% being singletons. Regarding this clone: Its antigen is currently unknown.

The J gene is TRBJ1-6, the V gene TRBV6-1; TRBD1 matches at 11 bases. Material: PBMCs. This TCR was recovered from a woman aged 40 to 50 in good health and CMV-seronegative. The CDR3 is CASDKGQGVYSPLHF. The CDR3 DNA is TGTGCCAGCGATAAGGGACAGGGGGTATATTCACCCCTCCACTTT.